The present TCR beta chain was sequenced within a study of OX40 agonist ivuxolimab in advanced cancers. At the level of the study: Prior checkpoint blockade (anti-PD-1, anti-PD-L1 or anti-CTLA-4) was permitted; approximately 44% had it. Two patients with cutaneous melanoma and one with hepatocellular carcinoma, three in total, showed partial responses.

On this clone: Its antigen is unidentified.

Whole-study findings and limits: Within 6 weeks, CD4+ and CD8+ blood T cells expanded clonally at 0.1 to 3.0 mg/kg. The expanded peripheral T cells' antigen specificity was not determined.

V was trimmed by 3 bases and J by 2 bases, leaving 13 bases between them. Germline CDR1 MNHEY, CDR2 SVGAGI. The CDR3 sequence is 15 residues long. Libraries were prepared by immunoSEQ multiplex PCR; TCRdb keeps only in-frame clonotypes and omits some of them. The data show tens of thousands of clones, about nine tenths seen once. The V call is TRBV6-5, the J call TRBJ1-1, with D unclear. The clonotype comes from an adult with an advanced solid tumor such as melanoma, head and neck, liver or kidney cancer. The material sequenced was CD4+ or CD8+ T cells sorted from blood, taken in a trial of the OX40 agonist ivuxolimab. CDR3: CASSYIGGGNTEAFF. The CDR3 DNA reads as TGTGCCAGCAGTTATATCGGTGGCGGCAACACTGAAGCTTTCTTT.